These 26 T cell receptor beta chains were sequenced from one sample in a study of neoadjuvant anti-PD-1 for oral cavity cancer. Clones were read by immunoSEQ multiplex PCR, and TCRdb kept only the in-frame ones, dropping some. The sample shows 15,000 to 20,000 clones, approximately 67% of them seen only once. Material: PBMCs, obtained before nivolumab (anti-PD-1) treatment. The receptors derive from a person aged 40 to 85 with oral cavity squamous cell carcinoma.

The chain couples TRBV10-3 to TRBJ2-3; D might be TRBD1 (5 bases). Looked up from germline, CDR1 is ENHRY and CDR2 is SYGVKD. This CDR3 region has 14 residues. V was cut by 4 bases and J by 0 bases, with 8 bases left in between. The CDR3 sequence is CAISGGGSTDTQYF. The CDR3 bases are TGTGCCATCAGTGGGGGCGGTAGCACAGATACGCAGTATTTT.

This clone occurred a few times. The gene calls are TRBV6-5 and TRBJ1-2; possible D gene TRBD1, 5 bases. Germline V gene lookup returns CDR1 MNHEY and CDR2 SVGAGI. This CDR3 is 12 amino acids long. The germline V and J ends were trimmed by 8 bases and 8 bases, with 15 bases remaining between them. CDR3 in amino acids: CASVDRDLGYTF. The CDR3, as DNA: TGTGCCAGCGTAGATCGGGACCTCGGCTACACCTTC.

The CDR3 DNA follows: TGTGCCAGCAGCTTAGGAGGGGGAAACACCATATATTTT. Translated, it gives CASSLGGGNTIYF. The V and J genes are TRBV11-2 and TRBJ1-3; D is unclear. CDR1 is SGHAT, CDR2 FQNNGV, per germline. Trimming cost V 1 base and J 4 bases, with 5 bases left between them. The CDR3 totals 13 residues.

This clone was counted between two and nine times. This chain uses TRBV6-5 with TRBJ2-1; 9 bases align to TRBD2. Trimming at V came to 5 bases and at J to 7 bases, leaving 6 bases not matched to a gene. The CDR3 sequence is 14 residues long. Germline assignment: CDR1 MNHEY and CDR2 SVGAGI. The CDR3 DNA reads TGTGCCAGCAGTGCCGGGACTAGCAGGAATGAGCAGTTCTTC. Translated, it gives CASSAGTSRNEQFF.

This clone was detected only once. The chain carries TRBV5-1 and TRBJ2-7, with unresolved D. Germline assignment: CDR1 SGHRS and CDR2 YFSETQ. The V end was cut by 0 bases, the J end by 3 bases, with 7 bases between. This CDR3 contains 13 residues. The CDR3 region has the DNA TGCGCCAGCAGCTTGGACTTGATCTACGAGCAGTACTTC. This gives the protein CASSLDLIYEQYF.

The chain couples TRBV10-1 to TRBJ2-7, with 7 nucleotides matching TRBD2. The CDR3 runs to 13 residues. The trim removed 4 bases at V and 4 bases at J, leaving 4 bases unmatched. CDR1 and CDR2 (germline): WNHNN, SYGVQD (reference sequence). The CDR3 is CASSAGGRYEQYF. The CDR3 DNA is TGCGCCAGCAGTGCCGGCGGGAGATACGAGCAGTACTTC.

V usage is TRBV9 and J usage is TRBJ1-2; no definite D call. The CDR3 is made up of 14 amino acids. The V gene lost 0 bases and the J gene lost 7 bases, with 13 bases spanning the gap. Germline CDR1 and CDR2: SGDLS and YYNGEE. CDR3 coding DNA: TGTGCCAGCAGCGTAGACCGCTTGGGCAGTGGCTACACCTTC. This translates into CASSVDRLGSGYTF.

The rearrangement uses TRBV27 and TRBJ2-7; a weak D match, TRBD1 (6 bases). Germline CDR1 reads MNHEY; CDR2 reads SMNVEV (reference sequence). The ends were cut back, 10 bases at V and 5 bases at J, with 18 bases in the middle. The CDR3 has 13 residues. The CDR3 here is CATKSRGADEQYF. The CDR3 coding sequence is TGTGCCACTAAATCCAGGGGCGCGGACGAGCAGTACTTC.

The chain uses TRBV5-1 and TRBJ2-3; 10 bases fit TRBD1. V gave up 7 bases and J gave up 5 bases; unmatched junction bases: 4. CDR1 is SGHRS, CDR2 YFSETQ, per germline. CDR3 length: 13 residues. CDR3 DNA: TGCGCCAGCTACGACAGGGGGCAAGATACGCAGTATTTT. The encoded protein is CASYDRGQDTQYF.

This sequence joins TRBV6-5 and TRBJ2-3; 8 bases are shared with TRBD2. CDR1 and CDR2 (germline): MNHEY, SVGAGI. After removal of 6 bases from V and 4 bases from J, the junction contained 6 bases not matched to a gene. The CDR3 sequence is 14 residues long. DNA for the CDR3: TGTGCCAGCAGGGCGGGAGGATGGGCAGATACGCAGTATTTT. Its translation is CASRAGGWADTQYF.

This clone was found a few times. The V gene is TRBV4-2, the J gene TRBJ2-1; 7 nucleotides align to TRBD1. The V and J ends lost 5 bases and 0 bases, in that order; junction bases with no gene match: 13. CDR3 size: 18 residues. CDR1 is LGHNA, CDR2 YNFKEQ, per germline. The CDR3 coding sequence is TGTGCCAGCAGCTCGTTAGGGGGCCTACCGAACTCCTACAATGAGCAGTTCTTC. Translation: CASSSLGGLPNSYNEQFF.

The chain has TRBV5-6 and TRBJ2-7, with D possibly being TRBD2 (6 bases). V lost 7 bases and J lost 0, with 11 bases in between. This CDR3 comprises 13 residues. Germline-derived CDR1 and CDR2 are SGHDT and YYEEEE. CDR3 protein: CASGGDGSYEQYF. The CDR3 region has the DNA TGTGCCAGCGGCGGGGACGGCTCCTACGAGCAGTACTTC.

V and J are TRBV5-1 and TRBJ2-5, with D tentatively TRBD1 or TRBD2 (5 bases each). V dropped 2 bases and J dropped 1 base, with 9 bases sitting between them. There are 14 residues in the CDR3. Germline V gene data show CDR1 as SGHRS and CDR2 as YFSETQ. CDR3 amino acids: CASSLGTSQETQYF. The CDR3 DNA is TGCGCCAGCAGCTTAGGGACGAGCCAAGAGACCCAGTACTTC.

The chain couples TRBV2 to TRBJ2-3; 7 nucleotides agree with TRBD1. From germline, CDR1 is SNHLY and CDR2 FYNNEI. V lost 6 bases and J lost 6; bases outside the gene matches: 9. The CDR3 has 14 residues. The DNA of the CDR3 is TGTGCCAGCAGGGGTGACAGGGCTTTGGATACGCAGTATTTT. Amino acid sequence: CASRGDRALDTQYF.

The chain joins TRBV6-6 to TRBJ1-2; D might be TRBD1 (5 bases). The CDR3 has 14 residues. Germline CDR1 is MNHNY and CDR2 is SVGAGI (reference sequence). With 4 bases removed from V and 4 bases from J, the gap between germline ends came to 13 bases. The CDR3: CASSSGPGPYGYTF. CDR3 in DNA: TGTGCCAGCAGTTCGGGACCTGGGCCCTATGGCTACACCTTC.

This chain links TRBV5-1 with TRBJ1-1; TRBD1 might be the D (5 bases). Looked up from germline, CDR1 is SGHRS and CDR2 is YFSETQ. This CDR3 has 14 amino acids. V dropped 2 bases and J dropped 7 bases, with 15 bases sitting between them. The CDR3 sequence: CASSFGTAGGEAFF. The CDR3 bases are TGCGCCAGCAGCTTCGGGACGGCCGGAGGTGAAGCTTTCTTT.

V and J are TRBV9 and TRBJ1-3; tentatively, D is TRBD1 (5 bases). The V gene lost 3 bases and the J gene lost 0 bases, with 16 bases spanning the gap. From germline, CDR1 is SGDLS and CDR2 YYNGEE. The CDR3 runs to 17 residues. DNA of the CDR3: TGTGCCAGCAGCGCTTGGGACCGCTCCGACTCTGGAAACACCATATATTTT. Amino acid sequence: CASSAWDRSDSGNTIYF. Full variable domain (outside the CDR3, taken from reference TRBV9 and TRBJ1-3): DSGVTQTPKHLITATGQRVTLRCSPRSGDLSVYWYQQSLDQGLQFLIQYYNGEERAKGNILERFSAQQFPDLHSELNLSSLELGDSALYFCASSAWDRSDSGNTIYFGEGSWLTVV.

This chain joins TRBV7-8 and TRBJ2-5, with D perhaps TRBD1 (6 bases). CDR1 is SGHVS, CDR2 FQNEAQ, per germline. The CDR3 spans 14 residues. V was clipped by 2 bases and J by 2 bases, with 9 bases between them. The CDR3 region is CASSLWGQQETQYF. The CDR3 coding sequence is TGTGCCAGCAGCTTATGGGGACAACAAGAGACCCAGTACTTC.

The chain employs TRBV1 and TRBJ2-3; the table names TRBD2, a call not compared with the DNA. TRBV1 is designated a pseudogene. CDR3 length equals 15 residues. The CDR3 here is CTSSQPGGVEDTQYF. CDR3 nucleotides: TGCACCAGCAGCCAGCCCGGCGGGGTCGAAGATACGCAGTATTTT.

This chain connects TRBV4-1 to TRBJ1-5; tentative D call: TRBD1 (5 bases). Trimming left V 0 bases short and J 0 bases short, with 9 bases between. The CDR3 runs to 16 residues. CDR1 and CDR2 from the germline V gene are MGHRA and YSYEKL. CDR3 DNA: TGCGCCAGCAGCCAAGACCAGGGAGGTAGCAATCAGCCCCAGCATTTT. Its protein product is CASSQDQGGSNQPQHF.

The chain couples TRBV27 to TRBJ2-2; 9 nucleotides line up with TRBD2. V lost 3 bases and J lost 5; bases outside the gene matches: 1. The CDR3 spans 14 residues. CDR1 is MNHEY, CDR2 SMNVEV, per germline (reference sequence). The CDR3 region has the DNA TGTGCCAGCAGTTTCCTAGCGGGGACCGGGGAGCTGTTTTTT. Translated, it gives CASSFLAGTGELFF.

The J gene is TRBJ2-7, the V gene TRBV14; D unresolved. Germline V gene data show CDR1 as SGHDN and CDR2 as FVKESK. This CDR3 contains 12 residues. The germline V and J ends were trimmed by 5 bases and 0 bases, with 5 bases remaining between them. For the CDR3, the DNA is TGTGCCAGCAGCTCGAGCTCCTACGAGCAGTACTTC. Translation gives CASSSSSYEQYF.

This chain joins TRBV5-1 and TRBJ2-3; 8 nucleotides match TRBD1. The CDR3 length is 15 residues. CDR1 and CDR2 (germline): SGHRS, YFSETQ. The V segment lost 4 bases and the J segment 0 bases; nucleotides outside the gene matches: 4. CDR3 DNA sequence: TGCGCCAGCAGCCCGGGACAGGCTAGCACAGATACGCAGTATTTT. Translated, it gives CASSPGQASTDTQYF.

This clone was observed a handful of times. The V gene is TRBV27, the J gene TRBJ2-3; TRBD2 agrees at 14 bases. In germline, CDR1 is MNHEY, CDR2 SMNVEV (reference sequence). Trimming at V came to 6 bases and at J to 5 bases, leaving 4 bases not matched to a gene. The CDR3 is 15 residues long. CDR3 in DNA: TGTGCCAGCAGCCGACTAGCGGGAGGGGAAGATACGCAGTATTTT. This sequence encodes CASSRLAGGEDTQYF.

The chain employs TRBV9 and TRBJ2-3; D gene ambiguous. This CDR3 is 17 amino acids long. Trimming removed 0 bases at V and 1 base at J, with 15 bases between. Germline CDR1 reads SGDLS; CDR2 reads YYNGEE. The CDR3 reads CASSVAKHLDGTDTQYF. The CDR3 nucleotides are TGTGCCAGCAGCGTAGCTAAGCATCTCGATGGCACAGATACGCAGTATTTT. Variable domain in full (rest from reference TRBV9 and TRBJ2-3): DSGVTQTPKHLITATGQRVTLRCSPRSGDLSVYWYQQSLDQGLQFLIQYYNGEERAKGNILERFSAQQFPDLHSELNLSSLELGDSALYFCASSVAKHLDGTDTQYFGPGTRLTVL.

The V gene is TRBV7-3, the J gene TRBJ1-5, with D perhaps matching TRBD1 (5 bases). The CDR3 is 19 amino acids. Germline V CDR1 and CDR2: SGHTA, FQGTGA. V was shortened by 2 bases and J by 2 bases, with 22 bases between the two germline ends. Here the CDR3 DNA reads TGTGCCAGCAGCTTATCGCGGGACCAGGATCCGAGGGGCAATCAGCCCCAGCATTTT. It yields the protein CASSLSRDQDPRGNQPQHF.